The 16 T cell receptor beta chains in this list originate from one sample, sequenced in a study of blood T cell repertoires in COVID-19 (dated by TCRdb to 2019 to 2021). The library was built by means of the immunoSEQ multiplex PCR assay. What TCRdb holds here is the immuneACCESS table cut down to in-frame rearrangements. Part of the clones is not present; checked against another copy, under half of the missing clones reflect an unresolved V gene, and the others are unexplained. Recorded for this sample are 200,000 to 250,000 clones; about 84% of them occurred a single time. The leading ten clones occupy over 6.5% of the sample. The sequencing input was peripheral blood. The origin of the receptors is a woman older than 75 with COVID-19, enrolled during active disease.

The chain carries TRBV5-8 and TRBJ1-2, with a tentative D call TRBD1 (5 bases). Germline loops: CDR1 SGHTS, CDR2 YDEGEE. The CDR3 sequence is 16 residues long. The V gene lost 4 bases and the J gene lost 7 bases, with 23 bases spanning the gap. CDR3 amino acids: CASSTMVSRADSGYTF. The DNA of the CDR3 is TGTGCCAGCAGCACCATGGTGAGCAGGGCGGATAGTGGCTACACCTTC.

This chain connects TRBV9 to TRBJ2-7, with D possibly being TRBD2 (6 bases). The CDR3 is made up of 16 amino acids. CDR1 is SGDLS, CDR2 YYNGEE, per germline. Trimming removed 0 bases at V and 2 bases at J, with 15 bases between. The CDR3 spells CASSVEGPGAPYEQYF. CDR3 nucleotide sequence: TGTGCCAGCAGCGTAGAAGGACCGGGAGCCCCCTACGAGCAGTACTTC.

This chain joins TRBV14 and TRBJ2-7; 9 nucleotides align to TRBD1. The CDR3 loop spans 14 amino acids. The V gene's germline CDR1 is SGHDN and CDR2 FVKESK. V lost 4 bases and J lost 2; bases outside the gene matches: 3. The CDR3 DNA sequence: TGTGCCAGCAGCCCCCGGGACAGGGCCTACGAGCAGTACTTC. Translation gives CASSPRDRAYEQYF.

The chain recombines TRBV7-8 with TRBJ2-7; 12 bases are a match to TRBD2. V lost 7 bases, J lost 7 bases, and 5 bases stayed unmatched. Germline CDR1 SGHVS, CDR2 FQNEAQ. The CDR3 extends over 13 amino acids. The CDR3 nucleotides read TGTGCCAGCACCCGACTAGCGGGAGTTGAGCAGTACTTC. The encoded protein is CASTRLAGVEQYF.

This chain links TRBV19 with TRBJ2-1, with 7 positions matching TRBD2. The CDR3 contains 14 residues. The germline CDR1 and CDR2 sequences are LNHDA and SQIVND (reference sequence). Germline trimming cut 1 base from V and 7 bases from J; bases unmatched to any gene: 4. The CDR3 sequence: CASSIVPRGNEQFF. CDR3 coding DNA: TGTGCCAGTAGTATAGTTCCGCGGGGGAATGAGCAGTTCTTC.

The chain employs TRBV5-5 and TRBJ1-2; TRBD1 aligns across 8 bases. V trimming: 0 bases; J trimming: 8 bases; junction bases outside the gene matches: 6. Germline V lookup: CDR1 SGHKS, CDR2 YYEKEE (reference sequence). This CDR3 spans 14 amino acids. The CDR3 here is CASSLVGQGAGYTF. CDR3 DNA sequence: TGTGCCAGCAGCTTGGTGGGGCAGGGGGCAGGCTACACCTTC.

The rearrangement uses TRBV19 and TRBJ1-3, with D unresolved. The CDR3 extends over 14 amino acids. The V end was cut by 3 bases, the J end by 11 bases, with 17 bases between. Germline V CDR1 and CDR2: LNHDA, SQIVND (reference sequence). The CDR3 DNA is TGTGCCAGTAGTATGGGAGGCGAACAGCGTTCCATATATTTT. Translating gives CASSMGGEQRSIYF.

V is TRBV2 and J is TRBJ2-7, with D perhaps TRBD2 (5 bases). CDR3 length equals 12 residues. Between the trimmed V and J ends, which lost 6 bases and 4 bases, there was a span of 10 bases. Looked up from germline, CDR1 is SNHLY and CDR2 is FYNNEI. The CDR3 coding sequence is TGTGCCAGCAGGCGGGTCGGGTACGAGCAGTACTTC. Amino acids: CASRRVGYEQYF.

The genes are TRBV5-1 and TRBJ2-5, with D possibly matching TRBD1 (5 bases). The CDR3 consists of 16 residues. Trimming took off 4 bases at V and 1 base at J, with 17 bases between the two ends. Germline CDR1 and CDR2: SGHRS and YFSETQ. This CDR3 is CASSLSGSQGQETQYF. CDR3 sequence (DNA): TGCGCCAGCAGCCTATCCGGGTCCCAGGGCCAAGAGACCCAGTACTTC.

V gene TRBV19 combines with J gene TRBJ2-2; TRBD1 agrees at 9 bases. CDR1 is LNHDA and CDR2 is SQIVND in the germline V gene (reference sequence). J was trimmed by 7 bases and V by 3 bases; bases with no gene match: 12. There are 17 residues in the CDR3. The CDR3 region has the DNA TGTGCCAGTAGTATCGGGGGGACAGGGACTGGGGTCGGGGAGCTGTTTTTT. Its translation is CASSIGGTGTGVGELFF.

About this clone itself: The same CDR3 also results from other DNA sequences found in this sample. The gene calls are TRBV7-2 and TRBJ1-2; the match to TRBD1 covers 7 bases. Germline V gene data show CDR1 as SGHTA and CDR2 as FQGNSA. Trimming removed 5 bases from V and 2 bases from J; junction bases left unmatched: 2. The CDR3 has 13 residues. The DNA for the CDR3 is TGTGCCAGCAGCCCGGACAGGAACTATGGCTACACCTTC. This translates into CASSPDRNYGYTF.

V is TRBV9 and J is TRBJ1-1; D not certain. The CDR3 totals 13 residues. Germline V gene lookup returns CDR1 SGDLS and CDR2 YYNGEE. The ends were cut back, 1 base at V and 2 bases at J, with 6 bases in the middle. The CDR3 loop reads CASSVSLNTEAFF. The CDR3 region has the DNA TGTGCCAGCAGCGTATCCTTAAACACTGAAGCTTTCTTT.

This chain connects TRBV3-1 (or the pseudogene TRBV3-2) to TRBJ1-5; 8 bases agree with TRBD1. CDR3 length: 17 residues. The trim removed 0 bases at V and 0 bases at J, leaving 4 bases unmatched. Germline-derived CDR1 and CDR2 are LGHDT and YNNKEL (reference sequence). For the CDR3, the DNA is TGTGCCAGCAGCCAAGAGGGGCAGGGGGCTAGCAATCAGCCCCAGCATTTT. Encoded protein: CASSQEGQGASNQPQHF.

This chain links TRBV7-9 with TRBJ2-7, with D tentatively TRBD1 (7 bases). The V end lost 5 bases, the J end lost 0 bases, and 11 bases lay between the germline ends. Germline V lookup: CDR1 SEHNR, CDR2 FQNEAQ (reference sequence). The CDR3 has 14 amino acids. CDR3 sequence (DNA): TGTGCCAGCAGCCTCAGGGGGGACTCCTACGAGCAGTACTTC. It translates to CASSLRGDSYEQYF.

V usage is TRBV19 and J usage is TRBJ1-4; 7 nucleotides agree with TRBD1. With 5 bases clipped from V and 8 bases from J, the junction kept 14 bases outside the gene matches. Per the germline V gene, CDR1 is LNHDA and CDR2 is SQIVND (reference sequence). The length of the CDR3 is 16 residues. The CDR3 nucleotides read TGTGCCAGTAGTGACCGAGGAGGGGGCGCTGGGGAAAAACTGTTTTTT. Its protein product is CASSDRGGGAGEKLFF.

In this sample, this clone turned up once. Compared with germline, one end of the junction differs, possibly owing to a read error. The rearrangement joins TRBV6-5 to TRBJ2-2; possibly TRBD2 for D (6 bases). The CDR3 loop spans 15 amino acids. Germline V gives CDR1 MNHEY, CDR2 SVGAGI. The CDR3 sequence is CASSSPGGNTRELFF. The CDR3, as DNA: TGTGCCAGCAGTTCCCCTGGGGGGAACACCAGGGAGCTGTTTTTT.